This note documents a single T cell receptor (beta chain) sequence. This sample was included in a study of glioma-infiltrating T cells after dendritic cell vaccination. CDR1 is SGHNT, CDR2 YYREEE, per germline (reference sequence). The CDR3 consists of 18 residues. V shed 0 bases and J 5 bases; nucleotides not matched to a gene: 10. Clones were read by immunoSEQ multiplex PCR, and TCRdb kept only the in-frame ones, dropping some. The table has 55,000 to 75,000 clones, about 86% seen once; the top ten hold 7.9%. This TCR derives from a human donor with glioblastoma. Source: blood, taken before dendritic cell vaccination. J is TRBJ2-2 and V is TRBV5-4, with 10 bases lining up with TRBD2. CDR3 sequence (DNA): TGTGCCAGCAGCTTGGGGGGACGTAGCGGGGGGCAAACCGGGGAGCTGTTTTTT. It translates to CASSLGGRSGGQTGELFF.